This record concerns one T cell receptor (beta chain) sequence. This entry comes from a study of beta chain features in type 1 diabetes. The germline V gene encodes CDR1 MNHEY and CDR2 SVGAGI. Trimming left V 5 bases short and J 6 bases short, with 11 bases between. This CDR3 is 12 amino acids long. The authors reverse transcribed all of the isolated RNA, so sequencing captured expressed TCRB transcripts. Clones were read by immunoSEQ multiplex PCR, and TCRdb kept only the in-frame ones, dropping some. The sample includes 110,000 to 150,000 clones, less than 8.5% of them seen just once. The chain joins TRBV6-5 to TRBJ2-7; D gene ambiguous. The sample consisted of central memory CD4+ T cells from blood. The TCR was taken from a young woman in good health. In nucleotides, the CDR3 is TGTGCCAGCAGTCCCGGAGCACTCGAGCAGTACTTC. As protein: CASSPGALEQYF.